This TCR beta chain is from a study of OX40 agonist ivuxolimab in advanced cancers. General study results and limits: Researchers report that CD8+ T cells had, on average, more expanded clones than CD4+. At 0.1 to 3.0 mg/kg, clonal expansion of CD4+ and CD8+ blood T cells had occurred by week 6.

The CDR3 extends over 16 amino acids. The germline V gene has CDR1 SEHNR and CDR2 FQNEAQ (reference sequence). Trimming removed 3 bases at V and 0 bases at J, with 13 bases between. Comments on this clone: The antigen is not known.

Using immunoSEQ multiplex PCR, the repertoire was profiled, and TCRdb retains in-frame clones only, with some absent. The data hold about 52,000 clones, with over 70% observed a single time. This chain joins TRBV7-9 and TRBJ2-3; D is unresolved. The sequence derives from an adult with an advanced solid tumor such as melanoma, head and neck, liver or kidney cancer. Sequencing used CD4+ or CD8+ T cells sorted from blood, obtained in a trial of the OX40 agonist ivuxolimab. The DNA of the CDR3 is TGTGCCAGCAGCTTTGTAACCGGAGCTAGCACAGATACGCAGTATTTT. It yields the protein CASSFVTGASTDTQYF.